This T cell receptor (beta chain) was sequenced in a study of cytomegalovirus exposure and HLA in healthy donors. Whole-study findings and limits: Donor immune exposure was known only as CMV serostatus. Earlier analysis yielded a pattern in which most TCR beta V segments were productive about 90% or about 30% of the time. Later analysis identified about 18,000 TCR beta sequences associated with HLA alleles, using a false discovery rate threshold of 0.05. Presence/absence analyses assumed roughly uniform sequencing depth across donors, which may not hold.

It was with 60 Vbeta and 13 Jbeta primers that the PCR ran. The method was immunoSEQ multiplex PCR; TCRdb's version includes in-frame clones alone and lacks a portion of them. The sample has around 100,000 clones, almost 70% seen once. Germline V gene data show CDR1 as SGHVS and CDR2 as FQNEAQ. Trimming shortened V by 5 bases and J by 14 bases, and 21 bases separated the two germline ends. This CDR3 contains 13 residues. Concerning this clone: Its antigen is still unknown. This specimen includes other DNA sequences encoding the same CDR3.

The chain couples TRBV7-8 to TRBJ1-1; D perhaps matches TRBD1 (6 bases). The sequence derives from a man younger than 40 in good health and CMV-seropositive. Sequences were obtained from PBMCs. The CDR3, as DNA: TGTGCCAGCAGCCTACAGGGACCACAAACGGCCTTCTTT. It yields the protein CASSLQGPQTAFF. Together with reference TRBV7-8 and TRBJ1-1, the CDR3 gives the full variable domain: GAGVSQSPRYKVAKRGQDVALRCDPISGHVSLFWYQQALGQGPEFLTYFQNEAQLDKSGLPSDRFFAERPEGSVSTLKIQRTQQEDSAVYLCASSLQGPQTAFFGQGTRLTVV.